The rows below give T cell receptor beta chains drawn from one sample of a study of blood T cell repertoires in COVID-19. Clones were read by immunoSEQ multiplex PCR, and TCRdb kept only the in-frame ones, dropping some. The table shows around 190,000 clones, with about nine tenths occurring only once. Sequenced material: peripheral blood. The receptors here all came from a man younger than 35 who had recovered from COVID-19. CDR3s include the opening cysteine and the closing phenylalanine or tryptophan. A D gene is named only where the DNA matches it firmly. Not all rows give a size; the values are once, few, many and, for expanded clones, a class.

TRBV9	NA	few	TRBJ1-2	CASSPQGNTNYGYTF	TGTGCCAGCAGCCCCCAGGGTAATACCAACTATGGCTACACCTTC
TRBV4-2	NA	NA	TRBJ1-4	CASSPLPGEKLFF	TGTGCCAGCAGCCCTCTCCCAGGGGAAAAACTGTTTTTT
TRBV15	NA	NA	TRBJ2-5	CATRRGNQETQYF	TGTGCCACCCGCCGGGGGAATCAAGAGACCCAGTACTTC
TRBV18	TRBD1	NA	TRBJ1-1	CASSDRLNTEAFF	TGTGCCAGCTCGGACAGGCTGAACACTGAAGCTTTCTTT
TRBV7-6	TRBD2	NA	TRBJ2-5	CASSAGTSGKETQYF	TGTGCCAGCAGCGCGGGGACTAGCGGTAAAGAGACCCAGTACTTC
TRBV19	NA	NA	TRBJ1-2	CASSIVGPYGYTF	TGTGCCAGTAGTATTGTGGGGCCCTATGGCTACACCTTC
TRBV5-1	NA	NA	TRBJ1-1	CASSFNSMNTEAFF	TGCGCCAGCAGCTTCAACAGTATGAACACTGAAGCTTTCTTT
TRBV10-2	TRBD1	NA	TRBJ2-3	CASSEGTGSTDTQYF	TGCGCCAGCAGTGAGGGGACAGGGAGCACAGATACGCAGTATTTT
TRBV4-3	NA	NA	TRBJ1-3	CASSQVRRGSSGNTIYF	TGCGCCAGCAGCCAAGTAAGGAGGGGAAGCTCTGGAAACACCATATATTTT
TRBV5-4	NA	NA	TRBJ1-2	CASSLDPGGFYGYTF	TGTGCCAGCAGCTTGGACCCCGGCGGCTTCTATGGCTACACCTTC
TRBV6-4	NA	NA	TRBJ1-6	CASSWGIVSQGSYNSPLHF	TGTGCCAGCAGCTGGGGGATAGTCTCACAGGGCTCCTATAATTCACCCCTCCACTTT
TRBV25-1	NA	NA	TRBJ2-7	CATTGGVQGKYEQYF	TGTGCCACCACAGGGGGGGTGCAGGGAAAGTACGAGCAGTACTTC
TRBV7-7	NA	NA	TRBJ2-2	CASSLAGVWAGELFF	TGTGCTAGCAGCTTAGCCGGGGTTTGGGCCGGGGAGCTGTTTTTT
TRBV7-3	NA	NA	TRBJ2-7	CASSRTDSYEQYF	TGTGCCAGCAGCCGCACAGACTCCTACGAGCAGTACTTC
TRBV24-1	TRBD1	NA	TRBJ1-5	CATSTGGSSNQPQHF	TGTGCCACCAGTACAGGGGGTAGTAGCAATCAGCCCCAGCATTTT
TRBV7-2	TRBD1	NA	TRBJ1-3	CASSPTDRGIWRGNTIYF	TGTGCCAGCAGCCCTACAGACAGGGGGATCTGGCGAGGGAACACCATATATTTT
TRBV6-5	TRBD1	NA	TRBJ1-2	CASSPRDRNYGYTF	TGTGCCAGCAGTCCCCGGGACAGAAACTATGGCTACACCTTC
TRBV7-2	TRBD1	NA	TRBJ1-1	CASSTLTGLGTEAFF	TGTGCCAGCAGCACCTTGACAGGGCTCGGCACTGAAGCTTTCTTT
TRBV3-1/TRBV3-2	TRBD1	NA	TRBJ1-2	CASSFRGEHGYTF	TGTGCCAGCAGCTTCAGGGGGGAGCATGGCTACACCTTC
TRBV28	NA	few	TRBJ2-7	CASRPTGTTLYEQYF	TGTGCCAGCAGACCAACAGGGACTACCCTCTACGAGCAGTACTTC
TRBV6-2/TRBV6-3	NA	NA	TRBJ2-7	CASSSRSTVSEQYF	TGTGCCAGCAGTAGCCGATCAACAGTATCCGAGCAGTACTTC
TRBV27	TRBD2	NA	TRBJ2-2	CASSFLAANTGELFF	TGTGCCAGCAGTTTCCTAGCGGCGAACACCGGGGAGCTGTTTTTT
TRBV6-6	TRBD1	once	TRBJ2-7	CASSFGQGGYEQYF	TGTGCCAGCAGTTTTGGACAGGGGGGGTACGAGCAGTACTTC
TRBV7-6	TRBD1	once	TRBJ2-3	CASSKGQLNGTDTQYF	TGTGCCAGCAGCAAGGGACAGCTCAACGGCACAGATACGCAGTATTTT
TRBV5-4	NA	NA	TRBJ1-2	CASSDQGGRSNYGYTF	TGTGCCAGCAGCGATCAGGGAGGACGATCTAACTATGGCTACACCTTC
TRBV7-2	NA	NA	TRBJ2-1	CASSLGMRTTGNEQFF	TGTGCCAGCAGCTTAGGGATGAGGACTACCGGCAATGAGCAGTTCTTC
TRBV6-6	NA	many	TRBJ2-1	CASQRTVSYNEQFF	TGTGCCAGCCAGAGGACAGTGTCGTACAATGAGCAGTTCTTC
TRBV5-4	TRBD2	once	TRBJ2-1	CASSPGGGPYNEQFF	TGTGCCAGCAGCCCTGGCGGGGGTCCCTACAATGAGCAGTTCTTC
TRBV7-9	NA	NA	TRBJ1-2	CASSFGVYGYTF	TGTGCCAGCAGCTTTGGAGTCTATGGCTACACCTTC
TRBV7-9	NA	NA	TRBJ2-3	CASGQSTDTQYF	TGTGCCAGTGGACAGTCCACAGATACGCAGTATTTT
TRBV15	NA	NA	TRBJ2-5	CATSRDRGSGGETQYF	TGTGCCACCAGCAGAGATAGAGGGTCGGGTGGGGAGACCCAGTACTTC
TRBV27	NA	NA	TRBJ1-5	CASSREGRVDQPQHF	TGTGCCAGCAGTCGGGAGGGGCGTGTGGATCAGCCCCAGCATTTT
TRBV15	NA	NA	TRBJ2-2	CATSRDRVELAGELFF	TGTGCCACCAGCAGAGATCGAGTAGAGCTGGCCGGGGAGCTGTTTTTT
TRBV4-1	NA	NA	TRBJ2-7	CASSPGWAKSYEQYF	TGCGCCAGCAGCCCAGGGTGGGCAAAAAGCTACGAGCAGTACTTC
TRBV7-6	NA	NA	TRBJ2-2	CASSLGPLNTGELFF	TGTGCCAGCAGCTTAGGGCCCTTAAACACCGGGGAGCTGTTTTTT
TRBV30	TRBD2	NA	TRBJ2-2	CARSPASGMYTGELFF	TGTGCCCGCTCCCCCGCTAGCGGGATGTACACCGGGGAGCTGTTTTTT
TRBV27	TRBD1	NA	TRBJ2-5	CASSRDRETQYF	TGTGCCAGCAGCCGGGACAGAGAGACCCAGTACTTC
TRBV9	NA	few	TRBJ1-1	CASSVLQNTEAFF	TGTGCCAGCAGCGTTTTACAGAACACTGAAGCTTTCTTT
TRBV19	NA	NA	TRBJ2-1	CASSTAGAEQFF	TGTGCCAGTAGTACAGCAGGGGCCGAGCAGTTCTTC
TRBV5-1	TRBD1	NA	TRBJ1-4	CASSFGSGGQLNEKLFF	TGCGCCAGCAGCTTCGGGAGTGGGGGACAGCTAAATGAAAAACTGTTTTTT
TRBV27	NA	NA	TRBJ2-7	CASRGRTRSYEQYF	TGTGCCAGCCGAGGCCGGACTCGTTCCTACGAGCAGTACTTC
TRBV28	NA	NA	TRBJ1-5	CASSTITGSNQPQHF	TGTGCCAGCAGTACCATTACAGGGAGCAATCAGCCCCAGCATTTT
TRBV7-3	NA	NA	TRBJ1-1	CASSLDGTGTEAFF	TGTGCCAGCAGCTTAGACGGCACGGGTACTGAAGCTTTCTTT
TRBV28	TRBD1	NA	TRBJ2-7	CASSLGTGGRKQYF	TGTGCCAGCAGTTTAGGGACAGGGGGTAGGAAGCAGTACTTC
TRBV24-1	NA	once	TRBJ1-5	CATSDPRAGGNNQPQHF	TGTGCCACCAGTGACCCCCGTGCGGGGGGCAATAATCAGCCCCAGCATTTT
TRBV2	TRBD1	NA	TRBJ1-5	CASTRGEDQPQHF	TGTGCCAGCACCAGGGGGGAGGATCAGCCCCAGCATTTT
TRBV6-2/TRBV6-3	NA	NA	TRBJ1-2	CASSFPPRRNYGYTF	TGTGCCAGCAGTTTCCCCCCCCGCCGGAACTATGGCTACACCTTC
TRBV5-1	NA	NA	TRBJ2-5	CASTNLMSETQYF	TGCGCCAGCACAAATCTAATGTCGGAGACCCAGTACTTC
TRBV2	TRBD2	NA	TRBJ2-1	CASSEGLADYNEQFF	TGTGCCAGCAGTGAAGGACTAGCGGATTACAATGAGCAGTTCTTC
TRBV19	TRBD1	NA	TRBJ1-6	CASSTGTGNSPLHF	TGTGCCAGTAGTACCGGGACAGGGAATTCACCCCTCCACTTT
TRBV2	TRBD1	NA	TRBJ1-4	CASSDRGQDNEKLFF	TGTGCCAGCAGTGATAGGGGACAGGACAATGAAAAACTGTTTTTT
TRBV19	TRBD2	NA	TRBJ2-4	CASSTRTSGKNIQYF	TGTGCCAGTAGTACCCGGACTAGCGGAAAAAACATTCAGTACTTC
TRBV19	NA	NA	TRBJ1-5	CASSLNSNQPQHF	TGTGCCAGTAGTCTAAATAGCAATCAGCCCCAGCATTTT
TRBV7-2	NA	NA	TRBJ1-1	CASSPINPQGRTFF	TGTGCCAGCAGCCCCATCAATCCACAGGGTAGAACTTTCTTT
TRBV28	TRBD1	NA	TRBJ2-7	CASSPSGTGGYEQYF	TGTGCCAGCAGTCCTTCCGGGACAGGGGGCTACGAGCAGTACTTC
TRBV7-9	TRBD1	few	TRBJ1-1	CASSRDRAFF	TGTGCCAGCAGCCGGGACAGGGCTTTCTTT
TRBV3-1/TRBV3-2	NA	NA	TRBJ1-2	CASSQSWLQGKGYTF	TGTGCCAGCAGCCAATCTTGGTTGCAGGGCAAAGGCTACACCTTC
TRBV7-2	TRBD2	NA	TRBJ2-1	CASSPGLAEGNEQFF	TGTGCCAGCAGCCCGGGACTAGCGGAGGGAAATGAGCAGTTCTTC
TRBV7-6	NA	NA	TRBJ1-3	CASSPSAGNSGNTIYF	TGTGCCAGCAGCCCCTCTGCGGGGAACTCTGGAAACACCATATATTTT
TRBV9	NA	NA	TRBJ2-5	CASSVEGGEGPQETQYF	TGTGCCAGCAGCGTAGAGGGAGGCGAGGGGCCACAAGAGACCCAGTACTTC